This record concerns one T cell receptor (beta chain) sequence. The junction had 10 bases not matched to a gene; V was cut back by 8 bases and J by 4 bases. Germline CDR1 MNHEY, CDR2 SMNVEV (reference sequence). The CDR3 length is 16 residues. The data were taken from a study of PD-1 blockade in classical Hodgkin lymphoma. Assay: immunoSEQ multiplex PCR; the TCRdb copy retains only in-frame clones and omits some. In the table there are some 52,000 clones, approximately 86% of which are singletons. Regarding time point: cycle 4 day 1 (C4D1), after more than five weeks of nivolumab. Brentuximab vedotin exposure varied, and every patient relapsed after autologous stem cell transplantation.

V and J are TRBV27 and TRBJ2-2; 10 bases are shared with TRBD2. This clonotype was sampled from a human donor with classical Hodgkin lymphoma. Material: peripheral blood mononuclear cells (PBMCs), obtained before the fourth cycle of nivolumab. The CDR3 sequence is CASGNSGGIGTGELFF. The CDR3 coding sequence is TGTGCCAGCGGCAATAGCGGGGGGATCGGCACCGGGGAGCTGTTTTTT.